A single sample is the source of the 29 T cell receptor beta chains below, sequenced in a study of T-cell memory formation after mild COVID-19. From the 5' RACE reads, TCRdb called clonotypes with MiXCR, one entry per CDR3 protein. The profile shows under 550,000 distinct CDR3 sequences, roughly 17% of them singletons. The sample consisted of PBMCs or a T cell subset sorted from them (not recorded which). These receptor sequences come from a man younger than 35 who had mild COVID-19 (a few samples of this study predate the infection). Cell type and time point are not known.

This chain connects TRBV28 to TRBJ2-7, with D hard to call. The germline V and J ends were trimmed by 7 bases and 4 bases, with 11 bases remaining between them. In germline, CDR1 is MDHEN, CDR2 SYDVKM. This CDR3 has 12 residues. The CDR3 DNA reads TGTGCCAGCATGAGTCTCGGTTACGAGCAGTACGTC. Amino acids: CASMSLGYEQYV.

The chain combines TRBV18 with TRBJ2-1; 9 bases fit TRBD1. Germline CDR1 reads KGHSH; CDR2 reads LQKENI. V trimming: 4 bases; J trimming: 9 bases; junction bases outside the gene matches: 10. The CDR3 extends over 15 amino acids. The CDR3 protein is CASSRAGTGSTEQFF. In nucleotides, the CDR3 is TGTGCCAGCTCACGGGCCGGGACAGGGTCGACTGAGCAGTTCTTC.

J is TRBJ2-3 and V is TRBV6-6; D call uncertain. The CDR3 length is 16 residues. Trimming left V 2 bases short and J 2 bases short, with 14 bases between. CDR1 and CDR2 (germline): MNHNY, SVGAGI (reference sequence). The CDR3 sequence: CASSYPIRAFTDTQYF. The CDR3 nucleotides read TGTGCCAGCAGTTACCCAATTCGGGCCTTCACAGATACGCAGTATTTT.

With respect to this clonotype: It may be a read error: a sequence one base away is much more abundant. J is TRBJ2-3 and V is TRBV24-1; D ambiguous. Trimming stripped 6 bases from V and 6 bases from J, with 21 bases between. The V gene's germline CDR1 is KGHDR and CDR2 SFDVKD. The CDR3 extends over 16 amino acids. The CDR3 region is CATSPTGECSPDTQYF. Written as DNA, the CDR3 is TGTGCCACCAGTCCAACCGGCGAGTGCAGTCCGGATACGCAGTATTTT.

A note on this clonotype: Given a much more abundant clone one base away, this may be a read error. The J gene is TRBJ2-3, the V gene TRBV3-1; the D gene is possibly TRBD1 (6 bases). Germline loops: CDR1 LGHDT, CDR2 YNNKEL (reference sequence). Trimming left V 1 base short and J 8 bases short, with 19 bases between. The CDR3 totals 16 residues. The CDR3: CASSQGVSVGAGTQYF. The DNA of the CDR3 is TGTGCCAGCAGCCAAGGGGTCAGCGTGGGGGCCGGTACGCAGTATTTT.

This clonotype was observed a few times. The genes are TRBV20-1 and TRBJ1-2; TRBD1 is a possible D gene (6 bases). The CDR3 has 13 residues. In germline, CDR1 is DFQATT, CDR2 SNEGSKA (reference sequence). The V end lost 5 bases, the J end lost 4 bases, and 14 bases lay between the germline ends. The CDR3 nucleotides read TGCAGTGCTCCCCGGACAGCGCTCTATGGCTACACCTTC. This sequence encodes CSAPRTALYGYTF.

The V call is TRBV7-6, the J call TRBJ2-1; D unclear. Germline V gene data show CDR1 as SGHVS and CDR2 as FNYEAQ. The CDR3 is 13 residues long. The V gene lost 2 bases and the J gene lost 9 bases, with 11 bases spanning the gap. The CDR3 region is CASSLRVGGEQFF. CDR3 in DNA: TGTGCCAGCAGCTTAAGGGTAGGCGGTGAGCAGTTCTTC.

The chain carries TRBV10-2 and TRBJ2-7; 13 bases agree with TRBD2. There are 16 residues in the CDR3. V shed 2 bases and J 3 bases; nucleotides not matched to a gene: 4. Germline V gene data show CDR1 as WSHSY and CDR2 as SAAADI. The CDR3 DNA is TGCGCCAGCAGTGAGGCGGGGACTAGCGGGGACTACGAGCAGTACTTC. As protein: CASSEAGTSGDYEQYF.

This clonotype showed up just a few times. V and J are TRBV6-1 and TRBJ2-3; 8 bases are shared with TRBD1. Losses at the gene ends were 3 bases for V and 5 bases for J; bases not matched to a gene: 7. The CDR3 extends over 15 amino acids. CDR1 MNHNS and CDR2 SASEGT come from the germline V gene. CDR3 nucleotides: TGTGCCAGCAGTGAGGGAACAGGGGGAGTAGATACGCAGTATTTT. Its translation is CASSEGTGGVDTQYF.

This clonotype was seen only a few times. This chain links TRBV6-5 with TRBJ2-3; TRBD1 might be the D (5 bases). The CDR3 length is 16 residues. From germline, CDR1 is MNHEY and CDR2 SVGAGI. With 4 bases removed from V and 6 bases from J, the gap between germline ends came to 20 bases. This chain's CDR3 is CASSSGQVDLPDTQYF. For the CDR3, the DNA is TGTGCCAGCAGTTCAGGGCAGGTCGACCTCCCGGATACGCAGTATTTT.

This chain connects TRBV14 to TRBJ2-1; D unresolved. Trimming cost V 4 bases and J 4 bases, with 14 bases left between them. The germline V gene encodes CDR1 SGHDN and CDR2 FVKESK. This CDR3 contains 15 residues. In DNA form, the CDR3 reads TGTGCCAGCAGCCGGCACGGTGGAGTATACAATGAGCAGTTCTTC. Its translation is CASSRHGGVYNEQFF. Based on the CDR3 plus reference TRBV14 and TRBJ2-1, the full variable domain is EAGVTQFPSHSVIEKGQTVTLRCDPISGHDNLYWYRRVMGKEIKFLLHFVKESKQDESGMPNNRFLAERTGGTYSTLKVQPAELEDSGVYFCASSRHGGVYNEQFFGPGTRLTVL.

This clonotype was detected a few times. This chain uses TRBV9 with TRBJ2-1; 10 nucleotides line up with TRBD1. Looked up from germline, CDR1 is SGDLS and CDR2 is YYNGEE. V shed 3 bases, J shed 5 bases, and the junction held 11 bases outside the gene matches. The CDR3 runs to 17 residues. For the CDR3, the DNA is TGTGCCAGCAGCGCCGAACCCGGGACAGGGGTCGACAATGAGCAGTTCTTC. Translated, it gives CASSAEPGTGVDNEQFF. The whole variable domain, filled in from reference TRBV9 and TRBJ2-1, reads DSGVTQTPKHLITATGQRVTLRCSPRSGDLSVYWYQQSLDQGLQFLIQYYNGEERAKGNILERFSAQQFPDLHSELNLSSLELGDSALYFCASSAEPGTGVDNEQFFGPGTRLTVL.

CDR3 loop: CASSPIGGQYNEQFF. The CDR3, as DNA: TGTGCCAGCAGCCCTATCGGGGGCCAGTACAATGAGCAGTTCTTC. The rearrangement joins TRBV7-9 to TRBJ2-1; the D gene could be TRBD1 or TRBD2 (6 bases each). Trimming pared 5 bases from V and 4 bases from J, leaving 15 bases between. In germline, CDR1 is SEHNR, CDR2 FQNEAQ (reference sequence). The CDR3 consists of 15 residues.

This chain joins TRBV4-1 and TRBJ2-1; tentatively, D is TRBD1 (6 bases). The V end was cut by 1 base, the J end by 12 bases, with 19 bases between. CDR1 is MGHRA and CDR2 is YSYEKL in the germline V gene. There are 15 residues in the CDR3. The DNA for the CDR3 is TGCGCCAGCAGCCAAGGGCTGGGGGCGCCCGTCGGGCAGTTCTTC. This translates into CASSQGLGAPVGQFF.

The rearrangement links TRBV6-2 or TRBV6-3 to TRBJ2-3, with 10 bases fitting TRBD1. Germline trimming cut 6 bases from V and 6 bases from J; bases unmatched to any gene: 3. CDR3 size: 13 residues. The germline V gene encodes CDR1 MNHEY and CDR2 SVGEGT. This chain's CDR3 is CASRGQGIDTQYF. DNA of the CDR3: TGTGCCAGCAGGGGACAGGGGATCGATACGCAGTATTTT.

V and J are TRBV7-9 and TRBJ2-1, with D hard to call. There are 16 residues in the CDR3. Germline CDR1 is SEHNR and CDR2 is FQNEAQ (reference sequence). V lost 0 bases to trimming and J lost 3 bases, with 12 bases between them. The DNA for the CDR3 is TGTGCCAGCAGCTTAGCGTCCAGCGATTACTACAATGAGCAGTTCTTC. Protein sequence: CASSLASSDYYNEQFF.

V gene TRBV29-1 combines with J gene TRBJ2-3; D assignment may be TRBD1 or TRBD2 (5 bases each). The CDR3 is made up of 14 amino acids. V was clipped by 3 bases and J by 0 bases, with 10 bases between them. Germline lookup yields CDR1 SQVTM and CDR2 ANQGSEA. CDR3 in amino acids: CSVDYGDSTDTQYF. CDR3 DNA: TGCAGCGTTGACTATGGGGACAGCACAGATACGCAGTATTTT.

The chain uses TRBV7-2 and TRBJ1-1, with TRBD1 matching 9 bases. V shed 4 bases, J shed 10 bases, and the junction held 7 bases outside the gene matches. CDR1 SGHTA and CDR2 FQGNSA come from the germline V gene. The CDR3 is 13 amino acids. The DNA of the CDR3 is TGTGCCAGCAGCTCGAGGGGGGACAGGGCAGCTTTCTTT. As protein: CASSSRGDRAAFF.

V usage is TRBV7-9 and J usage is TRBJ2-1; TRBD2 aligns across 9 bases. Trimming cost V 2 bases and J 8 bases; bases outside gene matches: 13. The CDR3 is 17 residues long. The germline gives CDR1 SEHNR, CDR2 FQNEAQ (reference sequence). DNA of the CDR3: TGTGCCAGCAGCTTAAGGAATGGGCTAGCGGGACCAGATGAGCAGTTCTTC. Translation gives CASSLRNGLAGPDEQFF.

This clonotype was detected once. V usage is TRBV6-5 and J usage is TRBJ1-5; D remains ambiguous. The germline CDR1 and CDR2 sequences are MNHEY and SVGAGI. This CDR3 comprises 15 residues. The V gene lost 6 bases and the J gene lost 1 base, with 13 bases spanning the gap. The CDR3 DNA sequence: TGTGCCAGCAGCCCGGCAAGCAGGAGCAATCAGCCCCAGCATTTT. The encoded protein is CASSPASRSNQPQHF.

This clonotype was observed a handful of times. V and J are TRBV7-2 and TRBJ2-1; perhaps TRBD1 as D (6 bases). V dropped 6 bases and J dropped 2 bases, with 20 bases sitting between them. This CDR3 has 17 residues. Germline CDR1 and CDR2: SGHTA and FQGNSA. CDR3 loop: CASSERIGQGPYNEQFF. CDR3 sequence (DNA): TGTGCCAGCAGTGAAAGGATTGGTCAGGGGCCCTACAATGAGCAGTTCTTC.

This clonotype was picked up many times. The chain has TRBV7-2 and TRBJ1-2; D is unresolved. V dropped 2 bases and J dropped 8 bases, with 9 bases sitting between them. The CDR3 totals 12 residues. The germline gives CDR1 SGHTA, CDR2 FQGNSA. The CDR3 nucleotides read TGTGCCAGCAGCTTAAGTGGAGACGGCTACACCTTC. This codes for CASSLSGDGYTF.

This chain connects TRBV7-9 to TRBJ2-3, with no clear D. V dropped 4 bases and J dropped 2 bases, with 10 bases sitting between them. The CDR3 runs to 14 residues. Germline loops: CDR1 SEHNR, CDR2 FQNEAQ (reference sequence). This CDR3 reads CASSWASFTDTQYF. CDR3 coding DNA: TGTGCCAGCAGCTGGGCCAGCTTCACAGATACGCAGTATTTT. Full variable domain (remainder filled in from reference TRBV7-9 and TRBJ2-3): DTGVSQNPRHKITKRGQNVTFRCDPISEHNRLYWYRQTLGQGPEFLTYFQNEAQLEKSRLLSDRFSAERPKGSFSTLEIQRTEQGDSAMYLCASSWASFTDTQYFGPGTRLTVL.

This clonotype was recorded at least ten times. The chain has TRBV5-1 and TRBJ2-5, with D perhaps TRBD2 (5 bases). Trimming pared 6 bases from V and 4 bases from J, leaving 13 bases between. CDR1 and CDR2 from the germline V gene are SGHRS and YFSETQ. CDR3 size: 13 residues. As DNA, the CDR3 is TGCGCCAGCACGGAGTTTGGGAGAGAGACCCAGTACTTC. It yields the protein CASTEFGRETQYF.

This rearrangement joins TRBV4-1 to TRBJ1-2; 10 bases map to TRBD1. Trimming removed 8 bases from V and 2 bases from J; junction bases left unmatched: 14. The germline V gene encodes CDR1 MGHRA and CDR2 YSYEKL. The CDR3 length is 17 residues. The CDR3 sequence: CASRGGGQGIQNYGYTF. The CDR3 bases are TGCGCCAGCCGGGGAGGGGGACAGGGGATACAGAACTATGGCTACACCTTC.

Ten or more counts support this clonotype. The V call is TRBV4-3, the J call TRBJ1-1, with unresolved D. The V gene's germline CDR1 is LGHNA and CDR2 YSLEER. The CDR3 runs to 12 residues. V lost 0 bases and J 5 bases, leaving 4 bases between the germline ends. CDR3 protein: CASSQDETEAFF. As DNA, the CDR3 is TGCGCCAGCAGCCAAGATGAAACTGAAGCTTTCTTT.

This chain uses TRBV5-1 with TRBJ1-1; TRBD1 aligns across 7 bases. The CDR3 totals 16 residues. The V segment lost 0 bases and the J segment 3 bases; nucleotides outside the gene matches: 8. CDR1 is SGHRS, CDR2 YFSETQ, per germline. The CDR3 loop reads CASSLGRGRIDTEAFF. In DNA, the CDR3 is TGCGCCAGCAGCTTGGGAAGGGGGCGAATCGACACTGAAGCTTTCTTT.

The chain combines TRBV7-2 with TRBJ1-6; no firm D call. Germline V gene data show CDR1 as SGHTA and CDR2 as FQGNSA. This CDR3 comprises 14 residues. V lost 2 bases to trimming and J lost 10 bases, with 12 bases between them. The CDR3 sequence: CASSLSQSPSPLHF. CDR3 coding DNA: TGTGCCAGCAGCTTAAGCCAGTCGCCCTCACCCCTCCACTTT.

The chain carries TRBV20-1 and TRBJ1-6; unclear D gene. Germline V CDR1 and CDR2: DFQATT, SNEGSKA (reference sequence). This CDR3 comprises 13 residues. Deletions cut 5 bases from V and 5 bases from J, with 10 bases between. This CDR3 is CSAERGNNSPLHF. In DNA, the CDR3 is TGCAGTGCTGAAAGAGGGAATAATTCACCCCTCCACTTT.